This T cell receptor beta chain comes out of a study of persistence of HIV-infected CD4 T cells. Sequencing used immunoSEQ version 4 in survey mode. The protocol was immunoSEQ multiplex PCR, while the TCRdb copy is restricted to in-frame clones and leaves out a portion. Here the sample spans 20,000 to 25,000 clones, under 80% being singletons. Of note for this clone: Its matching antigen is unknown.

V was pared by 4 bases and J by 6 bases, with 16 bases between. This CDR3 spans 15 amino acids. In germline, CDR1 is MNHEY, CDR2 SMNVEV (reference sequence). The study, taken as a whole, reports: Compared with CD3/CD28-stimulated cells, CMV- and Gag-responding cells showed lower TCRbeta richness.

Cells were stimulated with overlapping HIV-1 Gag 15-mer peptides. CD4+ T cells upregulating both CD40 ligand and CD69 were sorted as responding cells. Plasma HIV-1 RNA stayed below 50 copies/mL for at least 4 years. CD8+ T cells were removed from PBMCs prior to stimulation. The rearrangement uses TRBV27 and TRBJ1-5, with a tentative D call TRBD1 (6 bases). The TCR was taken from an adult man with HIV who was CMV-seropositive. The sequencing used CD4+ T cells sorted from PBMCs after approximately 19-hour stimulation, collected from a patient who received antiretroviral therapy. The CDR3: CASSSQGRLSQPQHF. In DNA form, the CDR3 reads TGTGCCAGCAGTTCTCAGGGGCGGCTAAGTCAGCCCCAGCATTTT.